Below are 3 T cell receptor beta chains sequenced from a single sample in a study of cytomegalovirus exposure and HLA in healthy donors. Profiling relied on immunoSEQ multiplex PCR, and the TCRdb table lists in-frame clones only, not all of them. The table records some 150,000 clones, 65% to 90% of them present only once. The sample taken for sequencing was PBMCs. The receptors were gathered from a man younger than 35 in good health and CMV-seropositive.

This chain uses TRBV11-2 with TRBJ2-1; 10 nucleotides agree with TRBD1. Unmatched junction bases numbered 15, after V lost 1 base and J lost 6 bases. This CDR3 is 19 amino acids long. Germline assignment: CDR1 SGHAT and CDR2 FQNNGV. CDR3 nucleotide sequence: TGTGCCAGCAGCTTAGGGGACAGGGGAAGTCCATTATCTCGCAATGAGCAGTTCTTC. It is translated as CASSLGDRGSPLSRNEQFF.

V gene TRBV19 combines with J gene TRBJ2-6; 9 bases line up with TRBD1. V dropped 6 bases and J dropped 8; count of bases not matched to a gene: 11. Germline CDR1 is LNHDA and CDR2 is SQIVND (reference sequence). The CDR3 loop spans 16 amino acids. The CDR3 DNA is TGTGCCAGTAGCATCCAAGCCGGGACAGGGACCAACGTCCTGACTTTC. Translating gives CASSIQAGTGTNVLTF.

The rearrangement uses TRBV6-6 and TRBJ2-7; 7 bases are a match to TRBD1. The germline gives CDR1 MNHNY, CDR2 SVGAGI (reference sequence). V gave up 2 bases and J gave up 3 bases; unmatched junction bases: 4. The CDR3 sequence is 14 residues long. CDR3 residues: CASSYKGADYEQYF. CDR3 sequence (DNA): TGTGCCAGCAGTTACAAGGGGGCCGACTACGAGCAGTACTTC.